The sequence of this T cell receptor beta chain was determined in a study of blood T cell repertoires in COVID-19. Study overall: PBMCs, B-cell-depleted T cells, or T cells provided the cDNA or gDNA that made up the material.

How the authors handled the data: The assay estimated nucleated cells by amplifying reference gene primers. Clones were sequenced by immunoSEQ multiplex PCR, and TCRdb holds only the in-frame ones, with some missing. The DNA gave D and trimming, while V, J and clone size come from that table. The repertoire holds approximately 180,000 clones, with about 90% as singletons. The V end was cut by 4 bases, the J end by 1 base, with 17 bases between. This CDR3 contains 18 residues. Germline CDR1 reads MGHRA; CDR2 reads YSYEKL. The sequencing sample was made of peripheral blood. This chain uses TRBV4-1 with TRBJ2-6; the D gene is possibly TRBD1 (5 bases). The clonotype was recovered from a man in his forties with active or convalescent COVID-19. This chain's CDR3 is CASSRQPTQGSGANVLTF. DNA for the CDR3: TGCGCCAGCAGCCGACAACCGACTCAGGGATCTGGGGCCAACGTCCTGACTTTC.